This note documents a single T cell receptor (beta chain) sequence. Its antigen is still unknown. One base away there is no much larger clone; base qualities are not given. As encoded in the germline V gene (reference sequence), CDR1 is MNHNY while CDR2 is SVGAGI. The CDR3 runs 13 residues from the cysteine to the phenylalanine. The entry retains the CDR3 DNA only, 39 bases that are in frame from base 1. V and J are trimmed by 5 bases and 7 bases, and the gene matches miss 4 bases of the junction. This entry comes from a study of blood T cell repertoires in COVID-19 (dated by TCRdb to 2018 to 2021). Regarding the research as a whole: Collaborator samples came from the United States, Italy and Spain and covered acute and convalescent phases of COVID-19. A de-identified subject ID, COVID-19 status, age in years and sex were almost always included in the sample metadata. The material from the prospective study consisted of cDNA or gDNA derived from T cells, B-cell-depleted T cells, or PBMCs. Samples came from the ongoing ImmuneRACE study (first 160 participants) plus 1,254 subjects from 6 global collaborators. The dataset comprised deeply sampled blood TCRbeta repertoires from subjects exposed to, actively infected with, or recovered from COVID-19. The repertoires were released in a freely available public database meant as a resource for research on the immune response to SARS-CoV-2. Where available, HLA class I and class II types were obtained from metadata supplied by the sample provider rather than from assay-based typing.

What the authors observed across the whole study: The amount of clinical and demographic metadata varied by source and participant and was provided uncurated.

Participants in the prospective study were aged 18 to 89 years, lived in about two dozen United States geographic areas, and enrolled through a virtual design. Cohort assignment in the prospective study relied on participant-reported clinical history from a screening survey and a study questionnaire. For ImmuneRACE Cohort 3, a participant was defined as recovered based on two consecutive negative NP/OP PCR tests, clearance by a healthcare professional, or resolution of symptoms. Each participant in the prospective study had whole blood, serum and a nasopharyngeal or oropharyngeal swab collected by mobile phlebotomists. Prospective study participants could optionally give additional blood draws and questionnaires over an approximately 2-month period. Before DNA extraction, blood samples from the prospective study were shipped at room temperature or frozen. TCRbeta CDR3 regions were amplified from genomic DNA by means of the immunoSEQ Assay, a bias-controlled multiplex PCR. Processing in the source paper ran as follows. Within the assay, amplification of reference gene primers was used to estimate how many nucleated cells each sample contained. Sequence reads were collapsed and filtered to measure the absolute abundance of every unique TCRbeta CDR3 rearrangement. For each sample, productive Simpson clonality was calculated by taking the square root of Simpson's diversity index across productive rearrangements. The table was pulled from immuneACCESS by TCRdb, which kept in-frame rearrangements only. Such tables lose some clones; where checked, under half of the loss comes from unresolved V genes, and the rest has no known cause. Clone size and V and J calls were adopted from that table, with D and trimming inferred from the DNA. The sample table lists about 320,000 clones, roughly 90% of them with a count of one. The ten largest clones add up to 2.6% of the sample.

The sequence joins TRBV6-6 to TRBJ1-1; 10 bases in the middle match TRBD1. This sequence was found in a man aged 60 to 75 who had recovered from COVID-19. The sample comprised PBMCs or T cells enriched from blood (not recorded which). CDR3 reads: CASSRDRGSEAFF. In nucleotides, the sequence is TGTGCCAGCAGTAGGGACAGGGGTAGTGAAGCTTTCTTT.